The clone carrying this T cell receptor (beta chain) was seen more than once but under ten times. Its antigen is unknown. Per germline, CDR1 SGHTA and CDR2 FQGNSA. V was clipped by 5 bases and J by 12 bases, with 14 bases between them. The CDR3 is 12 residues long. The data were taken from a study of T-cell memory formation after mild COVID-19. Study-wide context: For the most part, TCR clusters were specific to one donor.

Findings and caveats of the study: Nothing confirmed that second-wave clones peaking on day 37 were specific for SARS-CoV-2. CM and EM subsets held most contracting CD4+ clones; EMRA held CD8+ ones.

TCRdb passed the 5' RACE reads through MiXCR, listing each CDR3 protein once. The data show around 500,000 distinct CDR3 sequences, 15% to 20% seen once. The source of this sequence is an adult woman who had mild COVID-19 (a few samples of this study predate the infection). Cell type and time point are not known. The chain is built from TRBV7-2 and TRBJ2-1; D may match TRBD1 or TRBD2 (5 bases each). Sequenced: PBMCs or a T cell subset sorted from them (not recorded which). The CDR3, as DNA: TGTGCCAGCAGCCCCCTTTTGAGGGGGCAGTTCTTC. Its protein product is CASSPLLRGQFF.